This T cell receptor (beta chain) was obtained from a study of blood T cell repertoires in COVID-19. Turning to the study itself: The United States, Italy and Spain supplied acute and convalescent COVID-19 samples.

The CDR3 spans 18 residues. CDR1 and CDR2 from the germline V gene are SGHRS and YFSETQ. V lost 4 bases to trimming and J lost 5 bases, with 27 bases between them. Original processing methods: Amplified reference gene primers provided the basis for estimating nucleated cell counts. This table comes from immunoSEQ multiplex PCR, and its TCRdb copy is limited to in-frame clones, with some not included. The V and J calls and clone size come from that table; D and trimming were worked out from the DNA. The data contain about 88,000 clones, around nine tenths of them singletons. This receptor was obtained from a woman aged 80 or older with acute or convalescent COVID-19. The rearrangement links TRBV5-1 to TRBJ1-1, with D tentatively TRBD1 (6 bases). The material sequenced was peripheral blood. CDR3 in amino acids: CASSAAGGGGAGLTEAFF. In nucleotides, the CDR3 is TGCGCCAGCAGCGCGGCCGGGGGCGGGGGCGCAGGTCTTACTGAAGCTTTCTTT. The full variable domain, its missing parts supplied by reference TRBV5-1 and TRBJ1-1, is KAGVTQTPRYLIKTRGQQVTLSCSPISGHRSVSWYQQTPGQGLQFLFEYFSETQRNKGNFPGRFSGRQFSNSRSEMNVSTLELGDSALYLCASSAAGGGGAGLTEAFFGQGTRLTVV.